Listed here are 20 T cell receptor beta chains from one sample, sequenced in a study of cytomegalovirus exposure and HLA in healthy donors. The PCR had 60 Vbeta and 13 Jbeta primers. Libraries were prepared by immunoSEQ multiplex PCR; TCRdb keeps only in-frame clonotypes and omits some of them. Counted here are tens of thousands of clones, 66% occurring once; the ten biggest clones make up less than 20%. Sequencing used PBMCs. The receptors shown here come from a man aged 50 or older in good health and CMV-seropositive.

The V and J genes are TRBV27 and TRBJ1-1, with a weak D call TRBD1 (5 bases). Trimming left V 5 bases short and J 2 bases short, with 9 bases between. Germline V gives CDR1 MNHEY, CDR2 SMNVEV (reference sequence). The CDR3 is 13 amino acids. CDR3 loop: CASSRTLNTEAFF. The CDR3 DNA is TGTGCCAGCAGTCGGACACTTAACACTGAAGCTTTCTTT.

The chain recombines TRBV5-1 with TRBJ2-1, with 9 bases aligning to TRBD2. Germline CDR1 is SGHRS and CDR2 is YFSETQ. The CDR3 totals 16 residues. V lost 0 bases to trimming and J lost 4 bases; unmatched junction nucleotides: 5. Here the CDR3 DNA reads TGCGCCAGCAGCTTGGGGGCTAGCGGGAATTACAATGAGCAGTTCTTC. Translation: CASSLGASGNYNEQFF.

The rearrangement uses TRBV7-6 and TRBJ1-5; D is ambiguous. Germline V lookup: CDR1 SGHVS, CDR2 FNYEAQ. Between the trimmed V and J ends, which lost 3 bases and 2 bases, there was a span of 8 bases. CDR3 length equals 14 residues. This CDR3 is CASSLSPGNQPQHF. CDR3 nucleotide sequence: TGTGCCAGCAGCTTGTCTCCGGGCAATCAGCCCCAGCATTTT.

The chain links TRBV29-1 to TRBJ2-7; TRBD2 might be the D (5 bases). Trimming cost V 3 bases and J 2 bases, with 20 bases left between them. The CDR3 spans 16 residues. Germline values: CDR1 SQVTM, CDR2 ANQGSEA. The CDR3 is CSVEVLARGQTYEQYF. The CDR3 nucleotides are TGCAGCGTTGAGGTACTGGCCCGAGGGCAAACCTACGAGCAGTACTTC.

This chain links TRBV7-8 with TRBJ1-6; 9 bases match TRBD1. Germline V gene data show CDR1 as SGHVS and CDR2 as FQNEAQ. Trimming cost V 5 bases and J 6 bases; bases outside gene matches: 2. CDR3 size: 14 residues. The CDR3 reads CASSRGQGNSPLHF. The DNA for the CDR3 is TGTGCCAGCAGCCGGGGACAGGGTAATTCACCCCTCCACTTT.

This clone was counted between two and nine times. The chain employs TRBV4-3 and TRBJ1-4; 7 bases are shared with TRBD1. Trimming at V came to 4 bases and at J to 4 bases, leaving 9 bases not matched to a gene. The CDR3 loop spans 16 amino acids. Germline loops: CDR1 LGHNA, CDR2 YSLEER. CDR3 coding DNA: TGCGCCAGCAGCCGAAGCCTGACAGGGAGTAATGAAAAACTGTTTTTT. Its protein product is CASSRSLTGSNEKLFF.

The rearrangement uses TRBV6-1 and TRBJ1-2; D gene ambiguous. Germline lookup yields CDR1 MNHNS and CDR2 SASEGT. The CDR3 runs 14 residues. V dropped 2 bases and J dropped 5 bases, with 12 bases sitting between them. The CDR3 region has the DNA TGTGCCAGCAGTGAAATGAGGAGGGTATATGGCTACACCTTC. Translation gives CASSEMRRVYGYTF.

The V call is TRBV18, the J call TRBJ2-1; maybe TRBD2 (7 bases). The V end was cut by 2 bases, the J end by 9 bases, with 17 bases between. Germline V CDR1 and CDR2: KGHSH, LQKENI. This CDR3 has 15 residues. CDR3 region: CASSPWGGQPSEQFF. The CDR3 DNA reads as TGTGCCAGCTCACCATGGGGGGGCCAGCCGAGTGAGCAGTTCTTC. Drawing the rest from reference TRBV18 and TRBJ2-1, the complete variable domain is NAGVMQNPRHLVRRRGQEARLRCSPMKGHSHVYWYRQLPEEGLKFMVYLQKENIIDESGMPKERFSAEFPKEGPSILRIQQVVRGDSAAYFCASSPWGGQPSEQFFGPGTRLTVL.

This clone was seen more than once but under ten times. The chain combines TRBV4-3 with TRBJ2-3; 13 bases fit TRBD2. This CDR3 contains 17 residues. Germline trimming cut 4 bases from V and 5 bases from J; bases unmatched to any gene: 9. The germline CDR1 and CDR2 sequences are LGHNA and YSLEER. CDR3 sequence (DNA): TGCGCCAGCAGCCGATTACTAGCGGGGGGGCCGGGAGATACGCAGTATTTT. This sequence encodes CASSRLLAGGPGDTQYF.

This clone was seen just once. The chain has TRBV9 and TRBJ1-1, with 9 bases matching TRBD1. Trimming cost V 3 bases and J 4 bases; bases outside gene matches: 7. CDR1 is SGDLS, CDR2 YYNGEE, per germline. This CDR3 has 15 amino acids. CDR3 bases: TGTGCCAGCAGCGCCCAACAGGGGGCGGGCACTGAAGCTTTCTTT. It codes for CASSAQQGAGTEAFF.

In this sample, this clone turned up a few times. The J gene is TRBJ1-2, the V gene TRBV6-1, with 8 nucleotides matching TRBD1. The CDR3 loop spans 15 amino acids. The V and J ends lost 2 bases and 4 bases, in that order; junction bases with no gene match: 6. Germline-derived CDR1 and CDR2 are MNHNS and SASEGT. In nucleotides, the CDR3 is TGTGCCAGCAGTGAACCAGGACAGGGCTCCTATGGCTACACCTTC. Amino acids: CASSEPGQGSYGYTF.

DNA for the CDR3: TGTGCCAGCTCTAGCGGAGGAACCGAGTACGAAAAACTGTTTTTT. This encodes CASSSGGTEYEKLFF. The rearrangement uses TRBV28 and TRBJ1-4; D is ambiguous. Germline-derived CDR1 and CDR2 are MDHEN and SYDVKM. Trimming cost V 8 bases and J 8 bases, with 21 bases left between them. The CDR3 consists of 15 residues.

This chain uses TRBV6-1 with TRBJ2-7; D unclear. CDR1 MNHNS and CDR2 SASEGT come from the germline V gene. V was shortened by 5 bases and J by 3 bases, with 8 bases between the two germline ends. CDR3 length equals 12 residues. In DNA form, the CDR3 reads TGTGCCAGCAGTAACACAGACTACGAGCAGTACTTC. Translating gives CASSNTDYEQYF.

This clone was found a few times. The chain employs TRBV4-2 and TRBJ2-7; 11 bases fit TRBD2. The CDR3 is 15 amino acids. The V gene's germline CDR1 is LGHNA and CDR2 YNFKEQ. Trimming cost V 4 bases and J 1 base; bases outside gene matches: 3. In DNA, the CDR3 is TGTGCCAGCAGCCCCGCTAGCGGGGGGTCCTACGAGCAGTACTTC. Protein sequence: CASSPASGGSYEQYF.

This clone was recorded once. This chain joins TRBV4-2 and TRBJ1-1, with 8 bases aligning to TRBD1. The CDR3 extends over 16 amino acids. In germline, CDR1 is LGHNA, CDR2 YNFKEQ. Germline trimming cut 2 bases from V and 5 bases from J; bases unmatched to any gene: 10. The CDR3 DNA reads TGTGCCAGCAGCCAAAGGAAGCACAGGGGGGGGACTGAAGCTTTCTTT. Its translation is CASSQRKHRGGTEAFF.

The chain has TRBV9 and TRBJ1-2; 7 bases are shared with TRBD1. Per the germline V gene, CDR1 is SGDLS and CDR2 is YYNGEE. V shed 2 bases and J 4 bases; nucleotides not matched to a gene: 5. The CDR3 is 14 amino acids. CDR3 coding DNA: TGTGCCAGCAGCGTGTTATCAGGGGGCTATGGCTACACCTTC. Translated: CASSVLSGGYGYTF.

The chain recombines TRBV6-5 with TRBJ1-2, with TRBD1 identical over 10 bases. The V gene end was trimmed by 5 bases and the J gene end by 4 bases; junction bases not matched to a gene: 1. Germline-derived CDR1 and CDR2 are MNHEY and SVGAGI. This CDR3 region has 13 residues. For the CDR3, the DNA is TGTGCCAGCAGTGGACAGGGGGGCTATGGCTACACCTTC. This encodes CASSGQGGYGYTF.

The chain combines TRBV5-1 with TRBJ2-3; 7 bases match TRBD2. The CDR3 covers 15 residues. V lost 2 bases, J lost 0 bases, and 3 bases stayed unmatched. Germline V gene data show CDR1 as SGHRS and CDR2 as YFSETQ. CDR3 DNA sequence: TGCGCCAGCAGCTTAAGCGGGGTGAGCACAGATACGCAGTATTTT. Protein: CASSLSGVSTDTQYF.

V usage is TRBV25-1 and J usage is TRBJ1-4; D is undetermined. Trimming stripped 6 bases from V and 0 bases from J, with 5 bases between. The CDR3 has 13 amino acids. Germline lookup yields CDR1 MGHDK and CDR2 SYGVNS. CDR3 protein: CASSSATNEKLFF. CDR3 nucleotides: TGTGCCAGCAGCAGCGCAACTAATGAAAAACTGTTTTTT.

This clone was counted a few times. CDR3 DNA: TGCAGCGCCCTTCTGCGCGGGGGGAATGCAGATACGCAGTATTTT. As protein: CSALLRGGNADTQYF. The V call is TRBV29-1, the J call TRBJ2-3; TRBD2 matches at 8 bases. The length of the CDR3 is 15 residues. The V segment lost 7 bases and the J segment 4 bases; nucleotides outside the gene matches: 13. The germline CDR1 and CDR2 sequences are SQVTM and ANQGSEA.